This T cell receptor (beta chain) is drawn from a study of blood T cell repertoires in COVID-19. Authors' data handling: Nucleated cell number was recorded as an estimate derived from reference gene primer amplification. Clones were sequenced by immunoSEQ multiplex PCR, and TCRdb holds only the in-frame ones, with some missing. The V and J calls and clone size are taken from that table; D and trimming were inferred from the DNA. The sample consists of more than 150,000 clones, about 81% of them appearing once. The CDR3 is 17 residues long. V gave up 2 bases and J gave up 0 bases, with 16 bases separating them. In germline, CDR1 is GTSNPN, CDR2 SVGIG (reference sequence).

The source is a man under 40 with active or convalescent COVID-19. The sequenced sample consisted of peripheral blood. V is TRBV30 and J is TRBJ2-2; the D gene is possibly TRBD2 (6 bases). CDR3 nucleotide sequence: TGTGCCTGGAGTAGAGTTCAGGGAGGAGCGAACACCGGGGAGCTGTTTTTT. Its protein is CAWSRVQGGANTGELFF.